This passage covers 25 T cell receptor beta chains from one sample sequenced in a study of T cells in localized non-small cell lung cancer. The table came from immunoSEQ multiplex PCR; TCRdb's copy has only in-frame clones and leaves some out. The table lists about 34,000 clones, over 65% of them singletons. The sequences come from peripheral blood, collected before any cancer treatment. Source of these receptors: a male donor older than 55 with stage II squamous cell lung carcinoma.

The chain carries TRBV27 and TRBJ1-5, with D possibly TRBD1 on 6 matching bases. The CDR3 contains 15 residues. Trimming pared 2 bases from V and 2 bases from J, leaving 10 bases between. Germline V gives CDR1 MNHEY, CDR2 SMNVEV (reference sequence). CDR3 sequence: CASSLAGVGNQPQHF. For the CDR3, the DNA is TGTGCCAGCAGTTTAGCAGGGGTCGGCAATCAGCCCCAGCATTTT.

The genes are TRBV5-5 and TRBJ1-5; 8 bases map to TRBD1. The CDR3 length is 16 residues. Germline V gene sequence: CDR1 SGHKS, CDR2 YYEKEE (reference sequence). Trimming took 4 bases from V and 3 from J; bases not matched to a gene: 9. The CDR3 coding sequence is TGTGCCAGCAGCAACGACCAGGGGGCCACCAATCAGCCCCAGCATTTT. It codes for CASSNDQGATNQPQHF.

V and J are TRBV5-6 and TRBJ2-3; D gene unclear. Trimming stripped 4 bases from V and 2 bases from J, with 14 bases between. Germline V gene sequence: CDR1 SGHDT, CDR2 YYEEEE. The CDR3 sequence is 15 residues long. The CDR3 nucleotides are TGTGCCAGCAGCCCCCGGACCTTCCACACAGATACGCAGTATTTT. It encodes CASSPRTFHTDTQYF. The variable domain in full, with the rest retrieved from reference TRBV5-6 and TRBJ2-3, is DAGVTQSPTHLIKTRGQQVTLRCSPKSGHDTVSWYQQALGQGPQFIFQYYEEEERQRGNFPDRFSGHQFPNYSSELNVNALLLGDSALYLCASSPRTFHTDTQYFGPGTRLTVL.

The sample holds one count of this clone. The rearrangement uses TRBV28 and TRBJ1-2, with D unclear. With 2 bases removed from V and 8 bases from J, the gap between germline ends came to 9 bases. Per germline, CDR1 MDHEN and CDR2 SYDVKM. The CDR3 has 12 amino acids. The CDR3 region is CASSLAPGGYTF. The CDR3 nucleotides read TGTGCCAGCAGTTTAGCCCCCGGCGGCTACACCTTC.

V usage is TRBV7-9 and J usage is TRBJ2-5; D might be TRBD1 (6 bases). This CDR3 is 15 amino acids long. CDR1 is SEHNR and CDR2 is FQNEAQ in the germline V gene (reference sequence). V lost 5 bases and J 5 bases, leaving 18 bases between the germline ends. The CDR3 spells CASSHDDRSGETQYF. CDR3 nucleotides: TGTGCCAGCAGCCATGACGACAGGAGTGGGGAGACCCAGTACTTC.

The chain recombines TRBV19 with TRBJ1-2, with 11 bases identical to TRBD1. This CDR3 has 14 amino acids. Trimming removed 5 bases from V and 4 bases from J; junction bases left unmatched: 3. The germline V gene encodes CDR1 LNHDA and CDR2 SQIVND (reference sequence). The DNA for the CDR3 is TGTGCCAGTAGTCGGACAGGGGGCATCTATGGCTACACCTTC. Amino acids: CASSRTGGIYGYTF.

The CDR3 spells CASSPPSSSGNTIYF. The CDR3, as DNA: TGTGCCAGCTCACCACCGTCCAGCTCTGGAAACACCATATATTTT. The chain uses TRBV18 and TRBJ1-3; no firm D call. Germline values: CDR1 KGHSH, CDR2 LQKENI. V was pared by 0 bases and J by 0 bases, with 6 bases between. The CDR3 extends over 15 amino acids.

For the CDR3, the DNA is TGTGCCAGCAGTTTATTGACAGGGGCGAACACTGAAGCTTTCTTT. Protein sequence: CASSLLTGANTEAFF. V is TRBV27 and J is TRBJ1-1; 8 nucleotides agree with TRBD1. The CDR3 totals 15 residues. The junction had 2 bases not matched to a gene; V was cut back by 1 base and J by 1 base. CDR1 and CDR2 (germline): MNHEY, SMNVEV (reference sequence).

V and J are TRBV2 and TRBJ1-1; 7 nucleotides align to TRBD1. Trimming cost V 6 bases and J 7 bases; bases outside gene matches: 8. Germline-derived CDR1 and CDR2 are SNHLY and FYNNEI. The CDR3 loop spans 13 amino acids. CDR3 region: CASRGGTALEAFF. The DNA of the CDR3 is TGTGCCAGCAGGGGAGGGACAGCCCTTGAAGCTTTCTTT.

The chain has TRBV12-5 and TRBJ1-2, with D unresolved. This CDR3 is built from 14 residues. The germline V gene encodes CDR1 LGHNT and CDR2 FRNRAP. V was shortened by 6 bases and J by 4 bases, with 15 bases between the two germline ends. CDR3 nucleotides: TGTGCTAGTGGGGAGCAGTCTTCTACCTATGGCTACACCTTC. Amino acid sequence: CASGEQSSTYGYTF.

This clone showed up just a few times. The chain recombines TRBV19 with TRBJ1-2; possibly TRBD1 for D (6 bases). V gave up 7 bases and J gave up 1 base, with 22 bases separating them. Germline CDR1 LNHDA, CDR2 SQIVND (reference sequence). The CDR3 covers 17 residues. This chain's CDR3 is CASMATETGPLNYGYTF. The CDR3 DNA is TGTGCCAGTATGGCGACCGAGACAGGCCCACTTAACTATGGCTACACCTTC. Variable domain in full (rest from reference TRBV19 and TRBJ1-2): DGGITQSPKYLFRKEGQNVTLSCEQNLNHDAMYWYRQDPGQGLRLIYYSQIVNDFQKGDIAEGYSVSREKKESFPLTVTSAQKNPTAFYLCASMATETGPLNYGYTFGSGTRLTVV.

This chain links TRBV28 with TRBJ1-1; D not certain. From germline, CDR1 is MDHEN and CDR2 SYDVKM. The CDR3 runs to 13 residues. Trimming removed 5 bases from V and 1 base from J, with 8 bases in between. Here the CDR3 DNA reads TGTGCCAGCAGTCCGGCGGAGAACACTGAAGCTTTCTTT. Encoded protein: CASSPAENTEAFF. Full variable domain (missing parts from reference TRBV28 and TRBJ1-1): DVKVTQSSRYLVKRTGEKVFLECVQDMDHENMFWYRQDPGLGLRLIYFSYDVKMKEKGDIPEGYSVSREKKERFSLILESASTNQTSMYLCASSPAENTEAFFGQGTRLTVV.

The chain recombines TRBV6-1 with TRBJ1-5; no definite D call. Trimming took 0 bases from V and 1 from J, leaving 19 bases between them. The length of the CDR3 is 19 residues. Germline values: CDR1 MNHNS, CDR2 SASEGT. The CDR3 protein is CASSEASGGGFTSNQPQHF. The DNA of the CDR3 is TGTGCCAGCAGTGAAGCGTCAGGAGGAGGGTTTACAAGCAATCAGCCCCAGCATTTT.

DNA of the CDR3: TGTGCCAGCTCACTCACCGACGGCGGGACAGGGCATTCACCCCTCCACTTT. This gives the protein CASSLTDGGTGHSPLHF. The chain employs TRBV18 and TRBJ1-6; 9 bases agree with TRBD1. The germline CDR1 and CDR2 sequences are KGHSH and LQKENI. With 4 bases clipped from V and 8 bases from J, the junction kept 12 bases outside the gene matches. This CDR3 has 17 residues. Together with reference TRBV18 and TRBJ1-6, the CDR3 gives the full variable domain: NAGVMQNPRHLVRRRGQEARLRCSPMKGHSHVYWYRQLPEEGLKFMVYLQKENIIDESGMPKERFSAEFPKEGPSILRIQQVVRGDSAAYFCASSLTDGGTGHSPLHFGNGTRLTVT.

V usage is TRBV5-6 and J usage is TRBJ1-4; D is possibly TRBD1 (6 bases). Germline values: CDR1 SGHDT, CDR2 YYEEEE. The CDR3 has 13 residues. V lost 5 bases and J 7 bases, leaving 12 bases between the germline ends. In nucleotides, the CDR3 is TGTGCCAGCAGTGTAACAGGGCCTGAAAAACTGTTTTTT. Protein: CASSVTGPEKLFF. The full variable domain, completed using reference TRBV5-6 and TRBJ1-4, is DAGVTQSPTHLIKTRGQQVTLRCSPKSGHDTVSWYQQALGQGPQFIFQYYEEEERQRGNFPDRFSGHQFPNYSSELNVNALLLGDSALYLCASSVTGPEKLFFGSGTQLSVL.

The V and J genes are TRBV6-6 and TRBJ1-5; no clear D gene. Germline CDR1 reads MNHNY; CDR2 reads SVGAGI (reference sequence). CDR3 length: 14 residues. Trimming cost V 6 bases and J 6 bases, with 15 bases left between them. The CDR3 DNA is TGTGCCAGCAGATTCGACAATGAGGCTCAGCCCCAGCATTTT. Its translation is CASRFDNEAQPQHF.

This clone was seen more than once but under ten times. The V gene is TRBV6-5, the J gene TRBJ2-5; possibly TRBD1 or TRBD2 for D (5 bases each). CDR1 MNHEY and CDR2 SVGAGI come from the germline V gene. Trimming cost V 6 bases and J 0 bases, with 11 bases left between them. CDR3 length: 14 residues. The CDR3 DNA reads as TGTGCCAGCAGCCGAGGGGCATACCAAGAGACCCAGTACTTC. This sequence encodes CASSRGAYQETQYF.

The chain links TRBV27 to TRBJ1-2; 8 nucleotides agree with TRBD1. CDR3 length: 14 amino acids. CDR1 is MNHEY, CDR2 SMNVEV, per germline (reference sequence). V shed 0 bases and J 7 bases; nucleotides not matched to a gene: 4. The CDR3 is CASSLSETGVGYTF. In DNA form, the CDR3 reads TGTGCCAGCAGTTTATCGGAGACAGGGGTTGGCTACACCTTC.

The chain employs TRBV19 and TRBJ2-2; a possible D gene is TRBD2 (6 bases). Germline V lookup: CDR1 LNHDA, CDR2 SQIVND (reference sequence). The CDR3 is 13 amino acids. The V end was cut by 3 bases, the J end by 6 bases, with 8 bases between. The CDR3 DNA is TGTGCCAGTAGTATGCGGGGCCCCGGGGAGCTGTTTTTT. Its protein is CASSMRGPGELFF.

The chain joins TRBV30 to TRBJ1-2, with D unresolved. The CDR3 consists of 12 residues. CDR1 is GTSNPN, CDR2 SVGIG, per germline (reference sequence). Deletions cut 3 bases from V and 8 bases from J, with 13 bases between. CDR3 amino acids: CAWRTDSWGYTF. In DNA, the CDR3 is TGTGCCTGGAGAACCGACTCGTGGGGCTACACCTTC. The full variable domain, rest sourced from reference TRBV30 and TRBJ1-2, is SQTIHQWPATLVQPVGSPLSLECTVEGTSNPNLYWYRQAAGRGLQLLFYSVGIGQISSEVPQNLSASRPQDRQFILSSKKLLLSDSGFYLCAWRTDSWGYTFGSGTRLTVV.

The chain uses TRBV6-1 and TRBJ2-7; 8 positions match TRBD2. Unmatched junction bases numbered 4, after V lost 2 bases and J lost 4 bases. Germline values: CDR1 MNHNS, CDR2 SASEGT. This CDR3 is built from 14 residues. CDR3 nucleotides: TGTGCCAGCAGTGAAACCAGCGGGAGTTACGAGCAGTACTTC. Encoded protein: CASSETSGSYEQYF.

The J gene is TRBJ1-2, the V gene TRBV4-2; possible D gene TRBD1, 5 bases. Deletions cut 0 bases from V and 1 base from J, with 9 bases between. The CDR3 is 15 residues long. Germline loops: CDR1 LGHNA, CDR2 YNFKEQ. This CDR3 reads CASSQDRGNNYGYTF. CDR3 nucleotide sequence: TGTGCCAGCAGCCAAGATAGGGGTAATAACTATGGCTACACCTTC.

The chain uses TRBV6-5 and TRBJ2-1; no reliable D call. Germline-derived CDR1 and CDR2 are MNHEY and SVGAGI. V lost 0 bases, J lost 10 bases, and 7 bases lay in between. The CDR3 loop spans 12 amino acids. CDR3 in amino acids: CASSYSGGEQFF. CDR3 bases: TGTGCCAGCAGTTACTCAGGCGGCGAGCAGTTCTTC.

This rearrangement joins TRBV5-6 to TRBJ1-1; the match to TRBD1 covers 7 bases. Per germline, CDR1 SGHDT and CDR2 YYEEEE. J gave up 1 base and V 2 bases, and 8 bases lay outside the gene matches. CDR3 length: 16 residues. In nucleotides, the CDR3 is TGTGCCAGCAGCTTAGGGCAGGGGGACGCGAACACTGAAGCTTTCTTT. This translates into CASSLGQGDANTEAFF.

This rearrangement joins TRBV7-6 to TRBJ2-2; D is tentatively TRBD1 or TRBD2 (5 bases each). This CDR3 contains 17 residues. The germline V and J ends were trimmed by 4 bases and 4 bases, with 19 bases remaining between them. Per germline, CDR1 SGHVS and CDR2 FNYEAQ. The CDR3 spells CASSSGPLTGFTGELFF. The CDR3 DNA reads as TGTGCCAGCAGCTCGGGACCTTTAACTGGTTTCACCGGGGAGCTGTTTTTT.